Following are 14 T cell receptor beta chains from one sample sequenced in a study of cytotoxic CD8 clonotypes in ibrutinib-treated CLL. Assay: immunoSEQ multiplex PCR; the TCRdb copy retains only in-frame clones and omits some. This table has 330,000 or so clones, over 55% appearing once. The sequencing here drew on PBMCs, taken after 36 months of ibrutinib treatment. These TCRs come from a human donor with chronic lymphocytic leukemia.

The chain links TRBV2 to TRBJ1-4, with 10 bases that match TRBD1. Germline V gene sequence: CDR1 SNHLY, CDR2 FYNNEI. CDR3 length equals 15 residues. V gave up 1 base and J gave up 8 bases; unmatched junction bases: 4. The CDR3 loop reads CASSEGTGGNEKLFF. The CDR3 DNA is TGTGCCAGCAGTGAAGGGACAGGGGGGAACGAAAAACTGTTTTTT. Full variable domain (outside the CDR3, taken from reference TRBV2 and TRBJ1-4): EPEVTQTPSHQVTQMGQEVILRCVPISNHLYFYWYRQILGQKVEFLVSFYNNEISEKSEIFDDQFSVERPDGSNFTLKIRSTKLEDSAMYFCASSEGTGGNEKLFFGSGTQLSVL.

CDR3 residues: CASSLGHAVNTEAFF. DNA for the CDR3: TGTGCCAGCAGCTTAGGGCACGCGGTAAACACTGAAGCTTTCTTT. The chain carries TRBV7-3 and TRBJ1-1; D unresolved. This CDR3 has 15 amino acids. The germline V gene encodes CDR1 SGHTA and CDR2 FQGTGA. Trimming removed 2 bases at V and 2 bases at J, with 12 bases between.

This rearrangement joins TRBV10-1 to TRBJ2-3, with TRBD2 matching 9 bases. In germline, CDR1 is WNHNN, CDR2 SYGVQD (reference sequence). The CDR3 consists of 15 residues. J lost 1 base, V lost 4 bases, and 3 bases had no gene match. CDR3 nucleotides: TGCGCCAGCAGTGTAGCGGGAGCAGGCACAGATACGCAGTATTTT. This translates into CASSVAGAGTDTQYF.

The chain employs TRBV18 and TRBJ2-3; 11 bases are shared with TRBD2. The CDR3 spans 11 residues. The germline CDR1 and CDR2 sequences are KGHSH and LQKENI. After removal of 5 bases from V and 14 bases from J, the junction contained 3 bases not matched to a gene. CDR3 DNA sequence: TGTGCCAGCTCATCCGGACTAGCGGGGTATTTT. It is translated as CASSSGLAGYF. The full variable domain, rest sourced from reference TRBV18 and TRBJ2-3, is NAGVMQNPRHLVRRRGQEARLRCSPMKGHSHVYWYRQLPEEGLKFMVYLQKENIIDESGMPKERFSAEFPKEGPSILRIQQVVRGDSAAYFCASSSGLAGYFGPGTRLTVL.

V and J are TRBV25-1 and TRBJ1-3; 8 bases are a match to TRBD1. Looked up from germline, CDR1 is MGHDK and CDR2 is SYGVNS. Trimming at V came to 0 bases and at J to 3 bases, leaving 4 bases not matched to a gene. The CDR3 runs 16 residues. This CDR3 reads CASSEYPDRVGNTIYF. CDR3 in DNA: TGTGCCAGCAGTGAATATCCGGACAGGGTTGGAAACACCATATATTTT.

This clone occurred a few times. V gene TRBV28 combines with J gene TRBJ1-2; D is unclear. Germline V gene sequence: CDR1 MDHEN, CDR2 SYDVKM. V lost 2 bases, J lost 1 base, and 8 bases lay in between. This CDR3 is 14 amino acids long. Here the CDR3 reads CASSLGQSNYGYTF. CDR3 DNA sequence: TGTGCCAGCAGTTTAGGGCAGAGTAACTATGGCTACACCTTC.

The J gene is TRBJ2-7, the V gene TRBV7-2; D may match TRBD1 or TRBD2 (6 bases each). The CDR3 runs to 15 residues. Germline loops: CDR1 SGHTA, CDR2 FQGNSA. Trimming removed 1 base from V and 10 bases from J, with 20 bases in between. In DNA, the CDR3 is TGTGCCAGCAGCTTAGAGGGGGGTCTGGGCCACGGACAGTACTTC. This translates into CASSLEGGLGHGQYF.

V and J are TRBV5-1 and TRBJ2-2; D gene uncertain. CDR1 and CDR2 from the germline V gene are SGHRS and YFSETQ. This CDR3 is 16 amino acids long. The V and J ends lost 1 base and 1 base respectively, with 11 bases between them. CDR3 loop: CASSLILGRNTGELFF. The DNA of the CDR3 is TGCGCCAGCAGCTTGATTTTGGGCAGGAACACCGGGGAGCTGTTTTTT.

This rearrangement joins TRBV5-1 to TRBJ2-3; TRBD1 matches at 7 bases. The CDR3 is 15 residues long. V shed 8 bases, J shed 0 bases, and the junction held 9 bases outside the gene matches. Germline CDR1 reads SGHRS; CDR2 reads YFSETQ. CDR3 sequence (DNA): TGCGCCAGTTACAGGGGCGACTCTAGCACAGATACGCAGTATTTT. Translating gives CASYRGDSSTDTQYF.

This clone was observed a handful of times. The rearrangement joins TRBV11-1 to TRBJ2-5; 9 nucleotides align to TRBD1. V lost 10 bases, J lost 5 bases, and 14 bases stayed unmatched. The CDR3 is made up of 15 amino acids. Germline CDR1 SGHAT, CDR2 FQDESV (reference sequence). CDR3 in amino acids: CATRSGTGRRETQYF. The CDR3 DNA follows: TGTGCCACCCGTTCCGGGACAGGGAGGAGGGAGACCCAGTACTTC.

Remarks on this clone: Other nucleotide sequences from this sample produce the same CDR3. V and J are TRBV29-1 and TRBJ2-7; no clear D. V was trimmed by 1 base and J by 3 bases, leaving 4 bases between them. CDR1 and CDR2 (germline): SQVTM, ANQGSEA. The CDR3 sequence is 11 residues long. CDR3 sequence reads: CSVEANYEQYF. CDR3 nucleotides: TGCAGCGTTGAAGCCAACTACGAGCAGTACTTC.

The chain couples TRBV27 to TRBJ2-3; 8 bases agree with TRBD2. Germline V gives CDR1 MNHEY, CDR2 SMNVEV (reference sequence). V lost 3 bases to trimming and J lost 0 bases; unmatched junction nucleotides: 11. The CDR3 length is 18 residues. The CDR3 reads CASSFNGLAGTSTDTQYF. CDR3 DNA sequence: TGTGCCAGCAGTTTTAATGGGCTAGCGGGTACTAGCACAGATACGCAGTATTTT.

This clone was observed a handful of times. The rearrangement joins TRBV6-5 to TRBJ1-2; a weak D match, TRBD1 (6 bases). The V gene's germline CDR1 is MNHEY and CDR2 SVGAGI. This CDR3 has 15 residues. V lost 0 bases and J 7 bases, leaving 15 bases between the germline ends. CDR3 bases: TGTGCCAGCAGTTACTCACAGGGCGAACCTCTTGGCTACACCTTC. This codes for CASSYSQGEPLGYTF.

The CDR3 DNA sequence: TGTGCCAGCTCACCGCTTCGCGAGCAGTACTTC. It is translated as CASSPLREQYF. The J gene is TRBJ2-7, the V gene TRBV18; the D is unclear. Germline lookup yields CDR1 KGHSH and CDR2 LQKENI. This CDR3 has 11 residues. The V and J ends lost 3 bases and 6 bases respectively, with 6 bases between them.